There are many counts of the clone carrying this TCR beta chain. The antigen remains undetermined. In germline, CDR1 is SGHTA, CDR2 FQGNSA. The CDR3 has 15 amino acids. Trimming removed 3 bases from V and 1 base from J; junction bases left unmatched: 4. Template switching added a universal primer site, and cDNA bore unique molecular identifiers. From the 5' RACE reads, TCRdb called clonotypes with MiXCR, one entry per CDR3 protein. The sample lists about 1.7 million distinct CDR3 sequences, around a third seen once, with 0.27% in the top ten. The sample comes from a study of identical twins. Study-wide results and limits: When twins shared out-of-frame alpha sequences, those sequences had excess low generation probability. The more abundant beta clonotypes in cord blood had fewer insertions, and memory repertoires did not show this. Without tracking the same donors, conclusions rested on cross-sectional statistical analysis.

Specimen: cord blood. The genes are TRBV7-2 and TRBJ2-3, with TRBD2 matching over 7 bases. The clonotype was recovered from a newborn girl in good health. For the CDR3, the DNA is TGTGCCAGCAGCTTCCGACTAGCACGCACAGATACGCAGTATTTT. It yields the protein CASSFRLARTDTQYF.